This TCR beta chain was sequenced in a study of blood T cell repertoires in COVID-19. CDR3 length: 14 amino acids. Germline values: CDR1 MNHNY, CDR2 SVGAGI (reference sequence). Between the trimmed V and J ends, which lost 6 bases and 1 base, there was a span of 12 bases. Original handling: Quantification of nucleated cells was approximated via reference gene primer amplification. The table came from immunoSEQ multiplex PCR; TCRdb's copy has only in-frame clones and leaves some out. That table is the source of V, J and clone size, and D and trimming were worked out from the DNA. This sample has approximately 36,000 clones, with 85% to 90% found just once.

Sequencing was carried out using peripheral blood. The origin of this receptor is a man aged 55 to 70 with active or convalescent COVID-19. This sequence joins TRBV6-6 and TRBJ1-1, with D perhaps TRBD1 (5 bases). CDR3 in DNA: TGTGCCAGCAGCTTCAGGGTTGGGAACACTGAAGCTTTCTTT. This sequence encodes CASSFRVGNTEAFF.